This TCR beta chain is from a study of long-term antiretroviral therapy in people with HIV. The CDR3 loop spans 16 amino acids. Germline CDR1 SGHKS, CDR2 YYEKEE (reference sequence). V dropped 4 bases and J dropped 4; count of bases not matched to a gene: 9. General study points: Regardless of time point, clones expanded before ART dominated the repertoire. HIV repertoires spanned tighter CDR3 length ranges than controls did. Researchers lacked any data on ART adherence, viral resistance or therapy changes.

The authors ran the immunoSEQ assay, v3.0, at survey level. Profiled with immunoSEQ multiplex PCR; TCRdb holds only in-frame clones, not every one. The table lists approximately 9,600 clones, roughly 84% of them singletons. With regard to this clone: Its matching antigen is unknown.

Specimens carried roughly 0.95-11 million cryopreserved PBMC before DNA extraction. The chain recombines TRBV5-5 with TRBJ1-5, with 9 bases lining up with TRBD1. Sample: unsorted PBMCs, taken 0.3 years before starting antiretroviral therapy. The TCR comes from a man aged 25 to 45 with HIV. The CDR3 region has the DNA TGTGCCAGCAGCGATCAACAGGGGGCCCGGAATCAGCCCCAGCATTTT. It translates to CASSDQQGARNQPQHF.